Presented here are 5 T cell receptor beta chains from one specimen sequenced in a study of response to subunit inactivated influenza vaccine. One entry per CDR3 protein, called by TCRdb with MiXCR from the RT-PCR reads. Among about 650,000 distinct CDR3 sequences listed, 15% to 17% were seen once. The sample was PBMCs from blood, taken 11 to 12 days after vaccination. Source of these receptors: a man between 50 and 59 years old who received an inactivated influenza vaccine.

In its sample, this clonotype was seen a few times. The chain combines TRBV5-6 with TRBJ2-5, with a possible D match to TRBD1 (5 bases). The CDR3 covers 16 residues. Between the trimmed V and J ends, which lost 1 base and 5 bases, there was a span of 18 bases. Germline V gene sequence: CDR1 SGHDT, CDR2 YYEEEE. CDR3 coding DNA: TGTGCCAGCAGCTTGTGGTTTGGGCAGGGCTGGGAGACCCAGTACTTC. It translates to CASSLWFGQGWETQYF.

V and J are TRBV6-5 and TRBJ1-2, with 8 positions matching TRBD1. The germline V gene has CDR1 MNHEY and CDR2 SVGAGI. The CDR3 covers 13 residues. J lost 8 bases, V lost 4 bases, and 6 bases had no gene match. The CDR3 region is CASSSPGGTGYTF. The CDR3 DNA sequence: TGTGCCAGCAGTTCGCCAGGGGGCACCGGCTACACCTTC.

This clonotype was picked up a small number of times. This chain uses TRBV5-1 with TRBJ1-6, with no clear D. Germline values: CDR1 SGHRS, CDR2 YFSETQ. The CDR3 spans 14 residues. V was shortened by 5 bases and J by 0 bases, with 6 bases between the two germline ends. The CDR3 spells CASRTISYNSPLHF. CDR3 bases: TGCGCCAGCAGGACCATCTCCTATAATTCACCCCTCCACTTT.

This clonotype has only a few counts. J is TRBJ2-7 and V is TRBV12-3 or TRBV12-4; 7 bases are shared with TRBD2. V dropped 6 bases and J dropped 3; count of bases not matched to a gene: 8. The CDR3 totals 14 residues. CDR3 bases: TGTGCCAGCAGCCCGGAGAGGGACTACTACGAGCAGTACTTC. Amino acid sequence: CASSPERDYYEQYF.

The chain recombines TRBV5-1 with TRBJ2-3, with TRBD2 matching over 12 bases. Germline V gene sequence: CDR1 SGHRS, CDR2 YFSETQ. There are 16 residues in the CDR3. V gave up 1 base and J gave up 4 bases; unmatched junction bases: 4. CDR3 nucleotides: TGCGCCAGCAGCTTGTTGACTAGCGGGAGATCAGATACGCAGTATTTT. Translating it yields CASSLLTSGRSDTQYF.